Detailed here is one T cell receptor beta chain. Its specificity is not known. The data stem from a study of human T cells and chemical hapten exposure. Study at large: The patch tests put 0.01% DPC on the skin of the upper back and were read 6 days later.

Study-wide results and limits: The study found expanded TCRs formed significantly more large CDR3 similarity clusters than controls.

Losses at the gene ends were 2 bases for V and 8 bases for J; bases not matched to a gene: 11. The CDR3 length is 15 residues. CDR1 is DFQATT, CDR2 SNEGSKA, per germline (reference sequence). Each CDR3 protein gets one entry after TCRdb re-called the RACE reads with MiXCR. The data show around 300,000 distinct CDR3 sequences, with around 7.3% seen just once and 1.2% held by the top ten. Time point indicated: pre-sensitization, week 0. Treatment described: therapeutic diphenylcyclopropenone sensitization with weekly scalp DPC. At patch-test visits, sampling came before the patch test. Unfractionated whole blood yielded the extracted total RNA.

The TCR originated in a young man with alopecia areata. Some clones in this sample may be carry-over from other donors' samples. The chain is built from TRBV20-1 and TRBJ2-1; the match to TRBD1 covers 8 bases. The material was whole blood, obtained in connection with sensitization to the hapten diphenylcyclopropenone (DPC). The CDR3 spells CSARTGQAAMDEQFF. Here the CDR3 DNA reads TGCAGTGCTAGAACGGGACAGGCGGCTATGGATGAGCAGTTCTTC.